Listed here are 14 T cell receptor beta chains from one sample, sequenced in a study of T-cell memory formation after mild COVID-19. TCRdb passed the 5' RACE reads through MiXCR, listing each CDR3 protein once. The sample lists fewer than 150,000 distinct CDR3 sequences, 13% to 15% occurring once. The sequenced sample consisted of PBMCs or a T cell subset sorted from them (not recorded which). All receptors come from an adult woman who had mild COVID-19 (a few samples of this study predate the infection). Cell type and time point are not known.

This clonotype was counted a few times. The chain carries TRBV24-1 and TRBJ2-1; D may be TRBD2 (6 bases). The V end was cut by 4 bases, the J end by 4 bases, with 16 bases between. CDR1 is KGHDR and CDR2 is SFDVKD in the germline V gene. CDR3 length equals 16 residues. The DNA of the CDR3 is TGTGCCACCAGTGACCCCGCGGGGAGAGATTACAATGAGCAGTTCTTC. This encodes CATSDPAGRDYNEQFF.

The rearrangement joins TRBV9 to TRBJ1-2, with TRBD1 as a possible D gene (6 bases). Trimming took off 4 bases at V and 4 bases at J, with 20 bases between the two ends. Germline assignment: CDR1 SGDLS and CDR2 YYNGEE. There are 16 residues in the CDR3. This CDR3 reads CASSHSRQEGIYGYTF. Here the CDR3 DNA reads TGTGCCAGCAGCCACTCCCGACAGGAAGGAATCTATGGCTACACCTTC.

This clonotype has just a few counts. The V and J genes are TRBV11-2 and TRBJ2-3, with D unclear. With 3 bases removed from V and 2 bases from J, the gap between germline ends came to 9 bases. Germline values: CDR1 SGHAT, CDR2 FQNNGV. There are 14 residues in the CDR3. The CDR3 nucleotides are TGTGCCAGCAGCTTTGGTTGGAACACAGATACGCAGTATTTT. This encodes CASSFGWNTDTQYF.

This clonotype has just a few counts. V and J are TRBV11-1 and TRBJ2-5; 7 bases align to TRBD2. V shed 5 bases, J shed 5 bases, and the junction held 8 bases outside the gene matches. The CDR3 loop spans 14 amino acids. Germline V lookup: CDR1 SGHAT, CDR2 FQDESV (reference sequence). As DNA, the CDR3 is TGTGCCAGCAGCCTCGGACTAGTCCAGGAGACCCAGTACTTC. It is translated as CASSLGLVQETQYF.

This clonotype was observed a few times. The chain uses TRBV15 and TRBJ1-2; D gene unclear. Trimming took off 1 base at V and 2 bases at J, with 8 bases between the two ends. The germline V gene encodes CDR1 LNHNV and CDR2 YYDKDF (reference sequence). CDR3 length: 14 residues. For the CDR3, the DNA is TGTGCCACCAGCAGAGTTGGCGGGAACTATGGCTACACCTTC. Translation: CATSRVGGNYGYTF. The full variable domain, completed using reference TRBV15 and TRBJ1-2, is DAMVIQNPRYQVTQFGKPVTLSCSQTLNHNVMYWYQQKSSQAPKLLFHYYDKDFNNEADTPDNFQSRRPNTSFCFLDIRSPGLGDTAMYLCATSRVGGNYGYTFGSGTRLTVV.

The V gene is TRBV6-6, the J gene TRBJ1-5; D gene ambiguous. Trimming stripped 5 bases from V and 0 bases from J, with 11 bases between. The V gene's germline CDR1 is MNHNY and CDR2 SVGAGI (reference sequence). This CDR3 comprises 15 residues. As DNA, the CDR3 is TGTGCCAGCAGTCCCCCTGGGATTAGCAATCAGCCCCAGCATTTT. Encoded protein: CASSPPGISNQPQHF.

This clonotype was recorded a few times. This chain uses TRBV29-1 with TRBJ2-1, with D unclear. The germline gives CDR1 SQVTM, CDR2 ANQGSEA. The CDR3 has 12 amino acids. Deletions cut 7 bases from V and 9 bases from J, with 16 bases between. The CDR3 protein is CSEEIEGSEQFF. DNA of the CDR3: TGCAGCGAGGAGATCGAAGGCAGTGAGCAGTTCTTC.

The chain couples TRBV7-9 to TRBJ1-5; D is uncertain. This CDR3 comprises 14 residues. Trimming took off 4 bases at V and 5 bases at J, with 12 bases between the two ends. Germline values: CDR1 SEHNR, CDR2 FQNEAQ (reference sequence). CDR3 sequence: CASSSLKGYQPQHF. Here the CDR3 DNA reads TGTGCCAGCAGCTCCTTAAAGGGCTATCAGCCCCAGCATTTT.

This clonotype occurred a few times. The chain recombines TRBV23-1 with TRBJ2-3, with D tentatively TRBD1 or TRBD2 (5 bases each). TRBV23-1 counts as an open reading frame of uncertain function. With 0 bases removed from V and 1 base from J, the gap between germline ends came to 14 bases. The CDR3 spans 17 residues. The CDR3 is CASSQSPGRDRTDTQYF. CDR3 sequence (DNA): TGCGCCAGCAGTCAATCGCCTGGAAGGGACCGCACAGATACGCAGTATTTT.

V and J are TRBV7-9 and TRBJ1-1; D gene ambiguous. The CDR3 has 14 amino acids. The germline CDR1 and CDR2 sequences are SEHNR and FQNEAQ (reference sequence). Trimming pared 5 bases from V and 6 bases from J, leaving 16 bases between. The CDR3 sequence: CASSAGITFPEAFF. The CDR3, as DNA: TGTGCCAGCAGCGCGGGGATTACCTTCCCTGAAGCTTTCTTT.

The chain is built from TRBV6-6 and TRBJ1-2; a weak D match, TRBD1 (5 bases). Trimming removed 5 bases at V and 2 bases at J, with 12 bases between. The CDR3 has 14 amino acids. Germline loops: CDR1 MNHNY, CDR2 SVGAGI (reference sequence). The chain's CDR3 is CASSNRNHNYGYTF. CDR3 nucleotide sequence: TGTGCCAGCAGTAACAGGAACCACAACTATGGCTACACCTTC.

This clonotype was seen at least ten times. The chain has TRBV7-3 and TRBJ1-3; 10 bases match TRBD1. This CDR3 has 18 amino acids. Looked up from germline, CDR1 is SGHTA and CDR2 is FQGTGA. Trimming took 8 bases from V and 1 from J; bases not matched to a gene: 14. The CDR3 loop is CASPTGTGVKSSGNTIYF. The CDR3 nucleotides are TGTGCCAGCCCGACCGGGACAGGGGTAAAATCTTCTGGAAACACCATATATTTT.

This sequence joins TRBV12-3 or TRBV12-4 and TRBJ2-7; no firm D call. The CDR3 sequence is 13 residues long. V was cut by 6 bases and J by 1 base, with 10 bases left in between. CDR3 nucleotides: TGTGCCAGCAGAACAGCAATTTCCTACGAGCAGTACTTC. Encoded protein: CASRTAISYEQYF.

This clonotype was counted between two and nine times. CDR3 residues: CASSLDGNSPLHF. In DNA, the CDR3 is TGCGCCAGCAGCTTAGACGGTAATTCACCCCTCCACTTT. The rearrangement uses TRBV5-1 and TRBJ1-6, with D uncertain. CDR3 length equals 13 residues. With 2 bases removed from V and 6 bases from J, the gap between germline ends came to 6 bases. CDR1 and CDR2 (germline): SGHRS, YFSETQ.